This T cell receptor beta chain comes out of a study of cytomegalovirus exposure and HLA in healthy donors. Study-wide context: A prior analysis found about 120 million unique TCR beta sequences from some 200 million T cells. Study-wide results and limits: Prediction of most subjects' HLA-A and HLA-B alleles by TCR beta sequences was reportedly accurate.

Trimming took off 6 bases at V and 3 bases at J, with 12 bases between the two ends. The V gene's germline CDR1 is MDHEN and CDR2 SYDVKM. The length of the CDR3 is 13 residues. It was with 60 Vbeta and 13 Jbeta primers that the PCR ran. The table came from immunoSEQ multiplex PCR; TCRdb's copy has only in-frame clones and leaves some out. The table records 100,000 to 150,000 clones, roughly 78% of them present only once. Comments on this clone: The antigen remains unidentified.

The genes are TRBV28 and TRBJ2-7; D gene unclear. The receptor's source is a middle-aged woman in good health and CMV-seronegative. What was sequenced was PBMCs. The CDR3 DNA reads TGTGCCAGCAGCGGAGCGCAACACTACGAGCAGTACTTC. Amino acid sequence: CASSGAQHYEQYF.